These 26 T cell receptor beta chains were all obtained from the same sample, sequenced in a study of cytomegalovirus exposure and HLA in healthy donors. Use of 60 Vbeta and 13 Jbeta primers characterized the PCR. Profiled with immunoSEQ multiplex PCR; TCRdb holds only in-frame clones, not every one. There are 130,000 to 150,000 clones in the sample; 70% to 85% occur only once, and more than 9.5% lies in the top ten. The material sequenced was PBMCs. These receptors were collected from a woman in her fifties or sixties in good health and CMV-seropositive.

The chain links TRBV7-9 to TRBJ1-1, with 10 bases identical to TRBD1. CDR3 size: 15 residues. Per the germline V gene, CDR1 is SEHNR and CDR2 is FQNEAQ (reference sequence). The V segment lost 2 bases and the J segment 4 bases; nucleotides outside the gene matches: 4. In nucleotides, the CDR3 is TGTGCCAGCAGCTTATCCCGGACAGGGGGCACTGAAGCTTTCTTT. It codes for CASSLSRTGGTEAFF.

The V and J genes are TRBV11-2 and TRBJ2-7, with 9 bases identical to TRBD1. V gave up 1 base and J gave up 1 base; unmatched junction bases: 2. CDR3 length: 15 amino acids. The germline CDR1 and CDR2 sequences are SGHAT and FQNNGV. This CDR3 reads CASSLGGQGSYEQYF. CDR3 coding DNA: TGTGCCAGCAGCTTAGGGGGACAGGGTTCCTACGAGCAGTACTTC.

The V gene is TRBV27, the J gene TRBJ2-7; D might be TRBD2 (6 bases). The germline gives CDR1 MNHEY, CDR2 SMNVEV (reference sequence). Trimming shortened V by 3 bases and J by 7 bases, and 16 bases separated the two germline ends. The CDR3 has 14 amino acids. The CDR3 DNA is TGTGCCAGCAGTTTTTACGGGGGTACGAGGGAGCAGTACTTC. Its protein is CASSFYGGTREQYF.

Only a few counts were recorded for this clone. The rearrangement uses TRBV4-2 and TRBJ1-4, with D unresolved. This CDR3 spans 12 amino acids. Germline V gene sequence: CDR1 LGHNA, CDR2 YNFKEQ. V was cut by 5 bases and J by 12 bases, with 13 bases left in between. The CDR3 protein is CASSSTEGQLFF. The CDR3 DNA reads TGTGCCAGCAGCAGTACAGAGGGTCAACTGTTTTTT.

This rearrangement joins TRBV19 to TRBJ2-2; TRBD2 matches 8 bases. CDR1 LNHDA and CDR2 SQIVND come from the germline V gene (reference sequence). V gave up 3 bases and J gave up 3 bases; unmatched junction bases: 0. CDR3 size: 14 residues. CDR3 sequence: CASSIGGDTGELFF. The CDR3 DNA is TGTGCCAGTAGTATCGGGGGGGACACCGGGGAGCTGTTTTTT. The entire variable domain, with the rest obtained from reference TRBV19 and TRBJ2-2, is as follows: DGGITQSPKYLFRKEGQNVTLSCEQNLNHDAMYWYRQDPGQGLRLIYYSQIVNDFQKGDIAEGYSVSREKKESFPLTVTSAQKNPTAFYLCASSIGGDTGELFFGEGSRLTVL.

The J gene is TRBJ2-5, the V gene TRBV4-1; perhaps TRBD2 as D (6 bases). This CDR3 is built from 15 residues. CDR1 MGHRA and CDR2 YSYEKL come from the germline V gene. The ends were cut back, 0 bases at V and 4 bases at J, with 12 bases in the middle. The CDR3 loop reads CASSQDRRAGETQYF. The CDR3 bases are TGCGCCAGCAGCCAAGATCGGCGAGCGGGAGAGACCCAGTACTTC.

This CDR3 is CASSLPGTSRNQETQYF. The CDR3 nucleotides are TGTGCCAGCAGCTTACCCGGGACTAGCCGAAACCAAGAGACCCAGTACTTC. This chain links TRBV5-6 with TRBJ2-5, with TRBD2 matching 9 bases. The length of the CDR3 is 17 residues. The germline V gene has CDR1 SGHDT and CDR2 YYEEEE. The trim removed 2 bases at V and 0 bases at J, leaving 8 bases unmatched.

The chain links TRBV19 to TRBJ2-5; 9 nucleotides line up with TRBD2. CDR3 length: 14 amino acids. In germline, CDR1 is LNHDA, CDR2 SQIVND (reference sequence). Trimming cost V 6 bases and J 5 bases; bases outside gene matches: 7. CDR3: CASREWRGGETQYF. In DNA form, the CDR3 reads TGTGCCAGTAGAGAGTGGCGGGGGGGTGAGACCCAGTACTTC.

V gene TRBV7-2 combines with J gene TRBJ2-5; TRBD1 matches at 8 bases. Germline lookup yields CDR1 SGHTA and CDR2 FQGNSA. Germline trimming cut 5 bases from V and 2 bases from J; bases unmatched to any gene: 4. The CDR3 consists of 14 residues. CDR3 residues: CASSPRTGQETQYF. Written as DNA, the CDR3 is TGTGCCAGCAGCCCCCGGACAGGGCAAGAGACCCAGTACTTC. Based on the CDR3 plus reference TRBV7-2 and TRBJ2-5, the full variable domain is GAGVSQSPSNKVTEKGKDVELRCDPISGHTALYWYRQSLGQGLEFLIYFQGNSAPDKSGLPSDRFSAERTGGSVSTLTIQRTQQEDSAVYLCASSPRTGQETQYFGPGTRLLVL.

The rearrangement links TRBV4-1 to TRBJ2-1, with D possibly being TRBD2 (5 bases). V was shortened by 2 bases and J by 2 bases, with 13 bases between the two germline ends. Germline lookup yields CDR1 MGHRA and CDR2 YSYEKL. The CDR3 runs 16 residues. As DNA, the CDR3 is TGCGCCAGCAGCCAATATCCGGAGGCCCCCTACAATGAGCAGTTCTTC. Its translation: CASSQYPEAPYNEQFF.

DNA of the CDR3: TGTGCCAGCAGTGCGTCGAGGAGCCCCTACGAGCAGTACTTC. The encoded protein is CASSASRSPYEQYF. The chain employs TRBV6-5 and TRBJ2-7; no reliable D call. There are 14 residues in the CDR3. Germline CDR1 reads MNHEY; CDR2 reads SVGAGI. The germline V and J ends were trimmed by 5 bases and 2 bases, with 13 bases remaining between them.

The count of this clone is one. The gene calls are TRBV9 and TRBJ2-5, with 7 bases fitting TRBD1. The junction had 9 bases not matched to a gene; V was cut back by 2 bases and J by 2 bases. CDR1 and CDR2 from the germline V gene are SGDLS and YYNGEE. The CDR3 is 16 amino acids. CDR3 amino acids: CASSVRTGLGQETQYF. For the CDR3, the DNA is TGTGCCAGCAGCGTGCGGACAGGTTTAGGGCAAGAGACCCAGTACTTC.

The gene calls are TRBV5-1 and TRBJ2-3, with a possible D match to TRBD2 (5 bases). Trimming cost V 3 bases and J 0 bases, with 14 bases left between them. The CDR3 is made up of 16 amino acids. Germline assignment: CDR1 SGHRS and CDR2 YFSETQ. The CDR3 DNA reads TGCGCCAGCAGCTCCGGAGCTAGCTCTAGCACAGATACGCAGTATTTT. Encoded protein: CASSSGASSSTDTQYF. The complete variable domain, with remaining parts taken from reference TRBV5-1 and TRBJ2-3, reads KAGVTQTPRYLIKTRGQQVTLSCSPISGHRSVSWYQQTPGQGLQFLFEYFSETQRNKGNFPGRFSGRQFSNSRSEMNVSTLELGDSALYLCASSSGASSSTDTQYFGPGTRLTVL.

This chain links TRBV5-1 with TRBJ2-7; 13 positions agree with TRBD2. Per the germline V gene, CDR1 is SGHRS and CDR2 is YFSETQ. This CDR3 has 15 residues. The trim removed 0 bases at V and 7 bases at J, leaving 4 bases unmatched. CDR3 bases: TGCGCCAGCAGCTTGGATGGGACTAGCGGGATGGAGCAGTACTTC. Its protein is CASSLDGTSGMEQYF.

The V call is TRBV10-3, the J call TRBJ2-1, with 9 bases that match TRBD1. Trimming removed 7 bases from V and 8 bases from J; junction bases left unmatched: 9. This CDR3 has 14 residues. Germline V gene sequence: CDR1 ENHRY, CDR2 SYGVKD. The chain's CDR3 is CAITSGTGFHEQFF. In nucleotides, the CDR3 is TGTGCCATCACTTCCGGGACAGGGTTCCATGAGCAGTTCTTC.

This chain uses TRBV6-6 with TRBJ1-5; D call uncertain. The CDR3 loop spans 14 amino acids. Germline V lookup: CDR1 MNHNY, CDR2 SVGAGI (reference sequence). Trimming removed 5 bases from V and 4 bases from J, with 12 bases in between. The CDR3: CASSLVTSNQPQHF. Written as DNA, the CDR3 is TGTGCCAGCAGTCTAGTAACAAGTAATCAGCCCCAGCATTTT.

The chain combines TRBV28 with TRBJ1-4; D is perhaps TRBD1 (6 bases). CDR3 length: 15 residues. The germline V and J ends were trimmed by 5 bases and 6 bases, with 16 bases remaining between them. Per germline, CDR1 MDHEN and CDR2 SYDVKM. The CDR3 DNA is TGTGCCAGCAGTCCCAGGGGAGTGTGGGATGAAAAACTGTTTTTT. It codes for CASSPRGVWDEKLFF. Supplemented by reference TRBV28 and TRBJ1-4, the full variable domain reads DVKVTQSSRYLVKRTGEKVFLECVQDMDHENMFWYRQDPGLGLRLIYFSYDVKMKEKGDIPEGYSVSREKKERFSLILESASTNQTSMYLCASSPRGVWDEKLFFGSGTQLSVL.

This sequence joins TRBV30 and TRBJ2-1; D call uncertain. The ends were cut back, 5 bases at V and 0 bases at J, with 11 bases in the middle. Germline values: CDR1 GTSNPN, CDR2 SVGIG (reference sequence). The CDR3 loop spans 14 amino acids. The CDR3, as DNA: TGTGCCTGGTCCGCAGGCCGCTCCTACAATGAGCAGTTCTTC. Residues: CAWSAGRSYNEQFF.

This chain joins TRBV6-6 and TRBJ2-5, with TRBD1 matching over 9 bases. The CDR3 is 14 amino acids. V shed 6 bases, J shed 5 bases, and the junction held 7 bases outside the gene matches. CDR1 and CDR2 (germline): MNHNY, SVGAGI (reference sequence). DNA for the CDR3: TGTGCCAGCAGCTATGACAGGGGGTGGGAGACCCAGTACTTC. Translating it yields CASSYDRGWETQYF.

The chain is built from TRBV19 and TRBJ1-1, with D possibly matching TRBD1 (6 bases). The V end was cut by 4 bases, the J end by 4 bases, with 10 bases between. CDR3 length: 13 amino acids. Per the germline V gene, CDR1 is LNHDA and CDR2 is SQIVND (reference sequence). The CDR3 DNA is TGTGCCAGTAGTACGGCCAGGGGCACTGAAGCTTTCTTT. Encoded protein: CASSTARGTEAFF.

This sequence joins TRBV18 and TRBJ2-5, with 12 bases identical to TRBD2. The DNA end is a closer match to TRBJ2-7, so the J assignment may be wrong. Germline V CDR1 and CDR2: KGHSH, LQKENI. The CDR3 totals 14 residues. CDR3 in amino acids: CASSAGTSGYEQYF. The CDR3 nucleotides are TGTGCCAGCTCGGCAGGGACTAGCGGGTACGAGCAGTACTTC.

This clone was counted ten times or more. The V gene is TRBV7-6, the J gene TRBJ2-7; possibly TRBD2 for D (6 bases). This CDR3 comprises 17 residues. Between the trimmed V and J ends, which lost 4 bases and 2 bases, there was a span of 21 bases. Germline values: CDR1 SGHVS, CDR2 FNYEAQ. This CDR3 is CASSSFPRRGPTYEQYF. The CDR3 DNA reads TGTGCCAGCAGCTCCTTCCCTCGGCGGGGCCCCACCTACGAGCAGTACTTC.

The V call is TRBV27, the J call TRBJ1-2; D is perhaps TRBD1 (5 bases). Trimming pared 3 bases from V and 5 bases from J, leaving 13 bases between. The CDR3 totals 14 residues. Looked up from germline, CDR1 is MNHEY and CDR2 is SMNVEV (reference sequence). CDR3 sequence: CASSFAGPPYGYTF. CDR3 bases: TGTGCCAGCAGTTTTGCAGGGCCGCCTTATGGCTACACCTTC.

This clone was recorded only once. This sequence joins TRBV29-1 and TRBJ2-5; D is unresolved. Germline V gives CDR1 SQVTM, CDR2 ANQGSEA. The germline V and J ends were trimmed by 4 bases and 5 bases, with 14 bases remaining between them. There are 13 residues in the CDR3. CDR3 amino acids: CSVGPPLEETQYF. The DNA for the CDR3 is TGCAGCGTTGGCCCCCCACTTGAGGAGACCCAGTACTTC.

The chain joins TRBV5-1 to TRBJ2-3, with 10 bases matching TRBD2. The CDR3 length is 16 residues. Germline V gene sequence: CDR1 SGHRS, CDR2 YFSETQ. Germline trimming cut 1 base from V and 1 base from J; bases unmatched to any gene: 3. The CDR3 coding sequence is TGCGCCAGCAGCTTGCTCGGGACTAGCGGCACAGATACGCAGTATTTT. Its translation: CASSLLGTSGTDTQYF. Full variable domain (missing parts from reference TRBV5-1 and TRBJ2-3): KAGVTQTPRYLIKTRGQQVTLSCSPISGHRSVSWYQQTPGQGLQFLFEYFSETQRNKGNFPGRFSGRQFSNSRSEMNVSTLELGDSALYLCASSLLGTSGTDTQYFGPGTRLTVL.

The V call is TRBV28, the J call TRBJ2-7; D unclear. This CDR3 has 11 residues. Germline assignment: CDR1 MDHEN and CDR2 SYDVKM. Trimming stripped 2 bases from V and 5 bases from J, with 4 bases between. Here the CDR3 DNA reads TGTGCCAGCAGTTTAGGAGACGAGCAGTACTTC. Translation gives CASSLGDEQYF. Combining the CDR3 with reference TRBV28 and TRBJ2-7 gives the whole variable domain DVKVTQSSRYLVKRTGEKVFLECVQDMDHENMFWYRQDPGLGLRLIYFSYDVKMKEKGDIPEGYSVSREKKERFSLILESASTNQTSMYLCASSLGDEQYFGPGTRLTVT.